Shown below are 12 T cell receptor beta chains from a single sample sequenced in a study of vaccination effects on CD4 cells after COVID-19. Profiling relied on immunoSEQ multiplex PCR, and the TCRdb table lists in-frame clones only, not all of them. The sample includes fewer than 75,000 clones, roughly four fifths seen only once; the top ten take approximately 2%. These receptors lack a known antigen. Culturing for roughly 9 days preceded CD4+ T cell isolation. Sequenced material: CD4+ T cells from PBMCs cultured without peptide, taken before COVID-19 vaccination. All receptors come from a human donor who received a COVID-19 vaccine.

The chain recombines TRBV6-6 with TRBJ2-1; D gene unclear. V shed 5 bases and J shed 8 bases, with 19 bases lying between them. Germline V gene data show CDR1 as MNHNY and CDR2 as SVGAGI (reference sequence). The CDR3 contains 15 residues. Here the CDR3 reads CASSRSDGSVYEQFF. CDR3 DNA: TGTGCCAGCAGTCGATCGGACGGGTCTGTGTATGAGCAGTTCTTC.

The CDR3 DNA is TGTGCCAGCAGCTTAATGCGGGGGAATCAGCCCCAGCATTTT. It translates to CASSLMRGNQPQHF. The chain combines TRBV7-3 with TRBJ1-5, with D maybe TRBD1 (5 bases). Germline CDR1 reads SGHTA; CDR2 reads FQGTGA. The germline V and J ends were trimmed by 1 base and 4 bases, with 8 bases remaining between them. The length of the CDR3 is 14 residues.

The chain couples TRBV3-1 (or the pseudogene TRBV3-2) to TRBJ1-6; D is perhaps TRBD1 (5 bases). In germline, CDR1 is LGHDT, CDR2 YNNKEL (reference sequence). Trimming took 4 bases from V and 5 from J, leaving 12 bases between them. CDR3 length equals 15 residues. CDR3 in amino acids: CASSPDGGNNSPLHF. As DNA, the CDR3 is TGTGCCAGCAGCCCTGATGGGGGGAATAATTCACCCCTCCACTTT.

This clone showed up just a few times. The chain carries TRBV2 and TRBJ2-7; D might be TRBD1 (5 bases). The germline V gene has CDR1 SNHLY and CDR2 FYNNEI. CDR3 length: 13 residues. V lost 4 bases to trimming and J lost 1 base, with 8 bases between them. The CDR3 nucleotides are TGTGCCAGCAGTGTTTCAGGGTCCTACGAGCAGTACGTC. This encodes CASSVSGSYEQYV.

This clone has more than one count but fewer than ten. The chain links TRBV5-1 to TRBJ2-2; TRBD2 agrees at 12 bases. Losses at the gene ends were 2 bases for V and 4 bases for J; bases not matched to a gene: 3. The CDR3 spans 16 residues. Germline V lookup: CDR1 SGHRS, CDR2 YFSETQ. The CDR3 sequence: CASSLLAGGSTGELFF. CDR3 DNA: TGCGCCAGCAGCTTACTAGCGGGGGGCAGCACCGGGGAGCTGTTTTTT. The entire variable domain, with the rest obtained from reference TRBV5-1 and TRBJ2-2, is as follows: KAGVTQTPRYLIKTRGQQVTLSCSPISGHRSVSWYQQTPGQGLQFLFEYFSETQRNKGNFPGRFSGRQFSNSRSEMNVSTLELGDSALYLCASSLLAGGSTGELFFGEGSRLTVL.

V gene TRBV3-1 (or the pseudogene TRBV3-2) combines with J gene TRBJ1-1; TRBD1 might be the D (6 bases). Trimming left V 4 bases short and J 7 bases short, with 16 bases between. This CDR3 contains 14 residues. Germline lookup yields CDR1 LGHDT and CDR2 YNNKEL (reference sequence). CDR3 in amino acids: CASSPRAGVSEAFF. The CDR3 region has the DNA TGTGCCAGCAGCCCTCGGGCAGGGGTGAGTGAAGCTTTCTTT.

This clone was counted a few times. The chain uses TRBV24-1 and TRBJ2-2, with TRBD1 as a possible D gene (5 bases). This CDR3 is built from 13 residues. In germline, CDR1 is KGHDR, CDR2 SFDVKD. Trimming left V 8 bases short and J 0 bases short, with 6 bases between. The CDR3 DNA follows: TGTGCCACCACGGACACGAACACCGGGGAGCTGTTTTTT. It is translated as CATTDTNTGELFF.

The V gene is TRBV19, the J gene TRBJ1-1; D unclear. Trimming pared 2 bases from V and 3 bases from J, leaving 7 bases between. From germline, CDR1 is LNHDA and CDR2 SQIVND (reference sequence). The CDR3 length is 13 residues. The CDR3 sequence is CASSIIRDTEAFF. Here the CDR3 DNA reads TGTGCCAGTAGTATAATAAGGGACACTGAAGCTTTCTTT.

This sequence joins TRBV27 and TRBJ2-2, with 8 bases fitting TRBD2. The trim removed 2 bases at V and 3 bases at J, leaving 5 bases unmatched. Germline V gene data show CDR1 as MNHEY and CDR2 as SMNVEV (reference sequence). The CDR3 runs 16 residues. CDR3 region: CASSLRRGVDTGELFF. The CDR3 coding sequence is TGTGCCAGCAGTTTAAGGCGGGGGGTCGACACCGGGGAGCTGTTTTTT.

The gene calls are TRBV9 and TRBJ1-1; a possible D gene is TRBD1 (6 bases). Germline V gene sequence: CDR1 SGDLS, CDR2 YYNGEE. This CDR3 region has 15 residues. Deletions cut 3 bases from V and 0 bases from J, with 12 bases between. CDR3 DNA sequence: TGTGCCAGCAGCGGGACAGTTAACATGAACACTGAAGCTTTCTTT. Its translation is CASSGTVNMNTEAFF.

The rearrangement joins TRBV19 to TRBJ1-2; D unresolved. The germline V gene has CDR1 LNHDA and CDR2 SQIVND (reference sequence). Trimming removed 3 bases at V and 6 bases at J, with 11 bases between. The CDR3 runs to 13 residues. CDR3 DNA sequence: TGTGCCAGTAGTATCGCCGGGGAGGATGGCTACACCTTC. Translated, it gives CASSIAGEDGYTF.

The CDR3, as DNA: TGTGCCAGCAGCTTGCGAGGTGATGCCAAAAACATTCAGTACTTC. It codes for CASSLRGDAKNIQYF. This sequence joins TRBV5-4 and TRBJ2-4, with D unclear. Trimming left V 1 base short and J 1 base short, with 9 bases between. The CDR3 covers 15 residues. Looked up from germline, CDR1 is SGHNT and CDR2 is YYREEE (reference sequence).